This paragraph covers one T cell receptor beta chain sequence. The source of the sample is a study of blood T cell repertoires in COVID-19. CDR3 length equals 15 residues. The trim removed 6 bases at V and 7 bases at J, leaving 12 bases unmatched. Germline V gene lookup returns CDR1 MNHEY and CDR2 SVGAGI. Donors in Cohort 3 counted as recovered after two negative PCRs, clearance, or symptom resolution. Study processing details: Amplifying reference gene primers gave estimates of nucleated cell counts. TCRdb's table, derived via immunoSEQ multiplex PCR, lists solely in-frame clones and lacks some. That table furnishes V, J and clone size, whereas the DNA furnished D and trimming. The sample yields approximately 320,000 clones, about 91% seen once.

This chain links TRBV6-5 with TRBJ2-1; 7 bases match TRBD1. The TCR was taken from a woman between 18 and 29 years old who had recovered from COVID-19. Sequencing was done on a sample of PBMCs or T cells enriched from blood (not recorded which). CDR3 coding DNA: TGTGCCAGCAGCCAAACAGGGGTAACAGAGAATGAGCAGTTCTTC. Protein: CASSQTGVTENEQFF.